This TCR beta chain was sequenced during a study of blood T cell repertoires in COVID-19. Data came from immunoSEQ multiplex PCR; TCRdb stores just in-frame clones and leaves some out. The data contain 150,000 to 200,000 clones, around 81% of them singletons. Sequencing used peripheral blood. This clonotype originated in a man aged 55 to 70 with active or convalescent COVID-19.

The CDR3 spells CASSTVGRGAQETQYF. DNA for the CDR3: TGTGCCAGCAGTACAGTGGGGCGGGGGGCCCAAGAGACCCAGTACTTC. The genes are TRBV5-6 and TRBJ2-5; TRBD2 matches at 8 bases. The CDR3 sequence is 16 residues long. The V and J ends lost 5 bases and 1 base, in that order; junction bases with no gene match: 10. CDR1 SGHDT and CDR2 YYEEEE come from the germline V gene.